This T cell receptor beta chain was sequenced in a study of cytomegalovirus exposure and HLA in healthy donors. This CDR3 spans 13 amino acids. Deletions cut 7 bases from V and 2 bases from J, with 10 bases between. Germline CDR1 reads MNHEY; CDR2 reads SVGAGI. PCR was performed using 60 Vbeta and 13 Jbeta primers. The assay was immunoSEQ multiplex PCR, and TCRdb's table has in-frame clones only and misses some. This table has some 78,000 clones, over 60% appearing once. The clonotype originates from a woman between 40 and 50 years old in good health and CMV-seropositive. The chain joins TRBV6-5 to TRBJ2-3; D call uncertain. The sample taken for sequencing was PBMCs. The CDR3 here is CASKSVLTDTQYF. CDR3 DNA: TGTGCCAGCAAGAGTGTCCTCACAGATACGCAGTATTTT.